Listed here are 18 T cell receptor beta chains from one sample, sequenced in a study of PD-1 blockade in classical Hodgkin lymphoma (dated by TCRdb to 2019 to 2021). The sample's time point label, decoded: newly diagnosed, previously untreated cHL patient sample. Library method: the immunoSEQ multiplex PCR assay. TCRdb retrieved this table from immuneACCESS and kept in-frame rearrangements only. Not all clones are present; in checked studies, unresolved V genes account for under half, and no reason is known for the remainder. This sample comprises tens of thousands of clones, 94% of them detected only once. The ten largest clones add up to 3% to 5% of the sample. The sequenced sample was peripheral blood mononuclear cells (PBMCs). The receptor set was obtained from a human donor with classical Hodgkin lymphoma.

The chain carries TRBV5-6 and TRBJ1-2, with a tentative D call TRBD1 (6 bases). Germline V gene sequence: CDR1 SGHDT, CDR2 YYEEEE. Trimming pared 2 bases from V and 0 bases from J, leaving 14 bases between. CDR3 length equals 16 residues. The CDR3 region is CASSFSGHLANYGYTF. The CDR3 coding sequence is TGTGCCAGCAGCTTCTCGGGACATCTAGCTAACTATGGCTACACCTTC.

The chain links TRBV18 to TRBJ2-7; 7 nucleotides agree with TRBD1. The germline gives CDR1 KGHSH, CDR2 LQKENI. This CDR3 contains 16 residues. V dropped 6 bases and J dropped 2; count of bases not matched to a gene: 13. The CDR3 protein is CASSPIAGTAPYEQYF. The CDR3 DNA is TGTGCCAGCTCCCCCATTGCCGGGACAGCCCCCTACGAGCAGTACTTC.

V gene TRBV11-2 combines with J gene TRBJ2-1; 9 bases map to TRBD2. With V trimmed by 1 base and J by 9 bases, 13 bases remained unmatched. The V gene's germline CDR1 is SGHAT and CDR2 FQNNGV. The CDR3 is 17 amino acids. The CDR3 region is CASSLGASGTFSIEQFF. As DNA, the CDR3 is TGTGCCAGCAGCTTAGGGGCTAGCGGGACTTTTTCGATTGAGCAGTTCTTC.

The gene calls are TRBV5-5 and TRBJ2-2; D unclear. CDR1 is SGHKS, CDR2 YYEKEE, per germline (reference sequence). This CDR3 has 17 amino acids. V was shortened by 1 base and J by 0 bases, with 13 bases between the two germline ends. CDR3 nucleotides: TGTGCCAGCAGCTTGATTCTGTTATTGGCGAACACCGGGGAGCTGTTTTTT. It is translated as CASSLILLLANTGELFF.

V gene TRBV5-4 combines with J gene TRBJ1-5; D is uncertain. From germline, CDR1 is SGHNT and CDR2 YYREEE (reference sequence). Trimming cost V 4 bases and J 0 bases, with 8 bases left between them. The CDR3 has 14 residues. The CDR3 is CASSLHSSNQPQHF. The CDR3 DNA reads TGTGCCAGCAGCCTCCACAGTAGCAATCAGCCCCAGCATTTT.

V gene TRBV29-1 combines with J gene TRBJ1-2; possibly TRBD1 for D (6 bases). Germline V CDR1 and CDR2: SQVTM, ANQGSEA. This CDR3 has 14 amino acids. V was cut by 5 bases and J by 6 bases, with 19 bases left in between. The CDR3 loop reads CSVPDYRVSDGYTF. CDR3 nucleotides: TGCAGCGTTCCCGATTACAGGGTCTCTGATGGCTACACCTTC.

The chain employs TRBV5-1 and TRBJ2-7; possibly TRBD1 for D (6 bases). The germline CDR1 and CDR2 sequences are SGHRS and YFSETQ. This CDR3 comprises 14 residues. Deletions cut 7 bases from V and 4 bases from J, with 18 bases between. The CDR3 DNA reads TGCGCCAGCTATTCGGTCCAGGGGAGTTACGAGCAGTACTTC. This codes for CASYSVQGSYEQYF.

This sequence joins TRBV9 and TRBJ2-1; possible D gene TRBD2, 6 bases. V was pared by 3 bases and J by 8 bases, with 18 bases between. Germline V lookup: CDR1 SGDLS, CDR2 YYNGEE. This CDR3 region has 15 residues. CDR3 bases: TGTGCCAGCAGCGAGAAGGGGCCCTGGGGGGATGAGCAGTTCTTC. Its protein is CASSEKGPWGDEQFF.

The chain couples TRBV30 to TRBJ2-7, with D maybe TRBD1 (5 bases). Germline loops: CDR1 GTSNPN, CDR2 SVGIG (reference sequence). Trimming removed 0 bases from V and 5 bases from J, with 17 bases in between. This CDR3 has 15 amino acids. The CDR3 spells CAWSVASKGKHEQYF. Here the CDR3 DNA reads TGTGCCTGGAGTGTAGCCTCCAAGGGGAAACACGAGCAGTACTTC.

For the CDR3, the DNA is TGTGCCAGCAGCGCAACAGGGACTAATCAGCCCCAGCATTTT. It is translated as CASSATGTNQPQHF. The rearrangement links TRBV7-8 to TRBJ1-5; D might be TRBD1 (6 bases). The germline V gene has CDR1 SGHVS and CDR2 FQNEAQ. The ends were cut back, 5 bases at V and 4 bases at J, with 12 bases in the middle. The CDR3 has 14 residues.

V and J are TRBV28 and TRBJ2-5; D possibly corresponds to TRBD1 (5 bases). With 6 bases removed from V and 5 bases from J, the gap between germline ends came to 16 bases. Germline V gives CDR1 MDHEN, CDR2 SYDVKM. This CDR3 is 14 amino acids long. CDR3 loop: CASRTGQIAETQYF. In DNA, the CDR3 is TGTGCCAGCAGGACCGGACAAATTGCGGAGACCCAGTACTTC.

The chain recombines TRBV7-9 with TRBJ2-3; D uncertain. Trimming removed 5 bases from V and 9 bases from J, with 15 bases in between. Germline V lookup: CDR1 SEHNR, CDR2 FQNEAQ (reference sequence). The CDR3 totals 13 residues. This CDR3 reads CASSPGRGGTQYF. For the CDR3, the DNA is TGTGCCAGCAGCCCCGGTCGAGGTGGCACGCAGTATTTT.

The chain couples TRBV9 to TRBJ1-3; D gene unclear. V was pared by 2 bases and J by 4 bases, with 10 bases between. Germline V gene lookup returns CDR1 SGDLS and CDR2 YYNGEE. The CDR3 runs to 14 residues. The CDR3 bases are TGTGCCAGCAGCGTTAAAGACGGAGGAAACACCATATATTTT. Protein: CASSVKDGGNTIYF.

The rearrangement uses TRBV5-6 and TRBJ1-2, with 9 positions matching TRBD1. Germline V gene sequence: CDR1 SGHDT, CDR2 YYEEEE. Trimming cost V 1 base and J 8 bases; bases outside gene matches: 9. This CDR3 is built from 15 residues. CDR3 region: CASSLSGQGVWGYTF. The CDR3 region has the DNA TGTGCCAGCAGCTTGTCGGGACAGGGAGTCTGGGGCTACACCTTC.

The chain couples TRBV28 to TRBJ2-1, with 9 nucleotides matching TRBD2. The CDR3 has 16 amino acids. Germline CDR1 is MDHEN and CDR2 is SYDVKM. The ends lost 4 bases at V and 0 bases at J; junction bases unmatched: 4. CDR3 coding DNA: TGTGCCAGCAGTTCAGGTAGCGGGAGCTCCTACAATGAGCAGTTCTTC. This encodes CASSSGSGSSYNEQFF.

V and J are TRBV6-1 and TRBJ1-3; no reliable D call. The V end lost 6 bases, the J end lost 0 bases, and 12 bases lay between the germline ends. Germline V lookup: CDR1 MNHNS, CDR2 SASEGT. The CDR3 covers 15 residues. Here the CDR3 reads CASSYDRSSGNTIYF. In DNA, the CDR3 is TGTGCCAGCAGCTACGACCGGAGCTCTGGAAACACCATATATTTT.

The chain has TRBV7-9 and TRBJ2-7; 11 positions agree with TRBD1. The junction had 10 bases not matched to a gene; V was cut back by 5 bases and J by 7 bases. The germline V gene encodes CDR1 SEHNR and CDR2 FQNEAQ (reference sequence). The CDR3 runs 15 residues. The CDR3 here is CASSKTGQGGGEQYF. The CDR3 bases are TGTGCCAGCAGCAAAACGGGACAGGGGGGCGGTGAGCAGTACTTC. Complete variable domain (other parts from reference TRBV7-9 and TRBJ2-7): DTGVSQNPRHKITKRGQNVTFRCDPISEHNRLYWYRQTLGQGPEFLTYFQNEAQLEKSRLLSDRFSAERPKGSFSTLEIQRTEQGDSAMYLCASSKTGQGGGEQYFGPGTRLTVT.

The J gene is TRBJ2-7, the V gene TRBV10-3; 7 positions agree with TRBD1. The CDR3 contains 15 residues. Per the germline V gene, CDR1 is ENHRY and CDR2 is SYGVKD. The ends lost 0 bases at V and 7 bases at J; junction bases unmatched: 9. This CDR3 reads CAISESGGLSREQYF. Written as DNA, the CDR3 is TGTGCCATCAGTGAGTCAGGGGGCTTATCGCGGGAGCAGTACTTC.